The TCR beta chain described here comes from a study of blood T cell repertoires in COVID-19 (dated by TCRdb to the early 2020s). A note on the overall study: Samples covering the acute and convalescent phases of COVID-19 were provided by collaborators in the United States, Italy and Spain. The repertoires were released in a freely available public database meant as a resource for research on the immune response to SARS-CoV-2. The samples were drawn from two sources: the first 160 participants of the ongoing ImmuneRACE study, and 1,000 to 1,500 subjects contributed by 6 global collaborators. The prospective study material was composed of cDNA or gDNA derived from T cells, B-cell-depleted T cells, or PBMCs. Nearly every sample came with metadata listing a de-identified subject ID, COVID-19 status, age in years and sex. Where available, HLA class I and class II types were taken from metadata supplied by the sample provider and were not determined by assay-based typing. The dataset comprised deeply sampled blood TCRbeta repertoires from subjects exposed to, actively infected with, or recovered from COVID-19. Summary of the overall study and its limitations: How much clinical and demographic metadata was included differed by source and by participant, and the metadata was provided uncurated.

The immunoSEQ Assay, a bias-controlled multiplex PCR, was used to amplify TCRbeta CDR3 regions from genomic DNA. In the authors' own workflow: The number of nucleated cells in each sample was estimated from the amplification of reference gene primers within the assay. To quantify the absolute abundance of each unique TCRbeta CDR3 rearrangement, sequence reads were collapsed and filtered. For each sample, productive Simpson clonality was calculated by taking the square root of Simpson's diversity index across productive rearrangements. TCRdb stores this immuneACCESS table with in-frame sequences only. Part of the clones is absent; in the studies checked, under half of the shortfall reflects unresolved V genes, and no reason is known for the rest. V, J and clone size are those of that table, while D and trimming were read from the DNA. The sample table shows about 110,000 clones, and around 83% are seen once. 7.9% of the sample lies in the top ten.

Each collaborating institution followed its own protocols to collect whole blood in K2EDTA tubes. For TCRbeta analysis, collaborators shipped samples as frozen whole blood, isolated PBMCs, or DNA extracted from either of those sample types. Concerning this clone itself: The antigen it binds to is not known. No quality values exist for individual bases; no much larger clone is one base distant.

The CDR3 measures 16 amino acids from cysteine to phenylalanine. Left in the record is the CDR3 DNA by itself, 48 bases read in frame from the first base. The junction carries 10 bases between V and J, which are trimmed by 0 bases and 3 bases respectively. Per the germline V gene (reference sequence), SGHNT is the CDR1 and YYREEE is the CDR2. Sequencing was carried out using peripheral blood. Recombination connected TRBV5-4 to TRBJ2-6; TRBD2 is a weak D gene call, 6 bases matching. This sequence was found in a man in his sixties or seventies with acute or convalescent COVID-19. The CDR3 region has the sequence CASSLAQGGGANVLTF. The DNA sequence is as follows: TGTGCCAGCAGCTTGGCCCAGGGAGGTGGGGCCAACGTCCTGACTTTC.